The entry below gives a single TCR beta chain sequence along with its context. This sample was included in a study of blood T cell repertoires in COVID-19. V was cut by 7 bases and J by 6 bases, with 10 bases left in between. The CDR3 is made up of 12 amino acids. Germline-derived CDR1 and CDR2 are MDHEN and SYDVKM. Here immunoSEQ multiplex PCR was the method, and the copy in TCRdb shows in-frame clones only, minus some. The sample includes 250,000 to 300,000 clones, 80% to 90% seen only once; the top ten take under 2.5%. This TCR was recovered from a woman in her 50s who had recovered from COVID-19. The V and J genes are TRBV28 and TRBJ1-5, with a weak D call TRBD1 (5 bases). The sequenced material came from PBMCs or T cells enriched from blood (not recorded which). The DNA for the CDR3 is TGTGCCAGCACAGGGACTGGTCAGCCCCAGCATTTT. Translation: CASTGTGQPQHF.